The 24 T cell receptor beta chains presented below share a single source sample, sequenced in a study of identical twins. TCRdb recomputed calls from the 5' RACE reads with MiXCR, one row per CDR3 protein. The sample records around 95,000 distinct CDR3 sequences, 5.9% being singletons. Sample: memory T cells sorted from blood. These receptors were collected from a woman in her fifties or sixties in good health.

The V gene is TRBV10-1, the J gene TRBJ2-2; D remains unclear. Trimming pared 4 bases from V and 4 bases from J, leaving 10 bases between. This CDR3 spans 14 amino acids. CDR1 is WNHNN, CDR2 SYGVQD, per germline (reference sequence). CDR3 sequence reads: CASSVGFGTGELFF. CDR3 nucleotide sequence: TGCGCCAGCAGTGTAGGATTCGGCACCGGGGAGCTGTTTTTT.

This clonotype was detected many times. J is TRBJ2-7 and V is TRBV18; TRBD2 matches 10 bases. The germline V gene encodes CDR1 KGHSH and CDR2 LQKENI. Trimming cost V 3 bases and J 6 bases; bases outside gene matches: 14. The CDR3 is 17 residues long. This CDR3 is CASSPPSSGRGGSEQYF. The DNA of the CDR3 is TGTGCCAGCTCACCCCCATCTAGCGGGAGAGGGGGTTCCGAGCAGTACTTC. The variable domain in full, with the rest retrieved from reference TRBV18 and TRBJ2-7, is NAGVMQNPRHLVRRRGQEARLRCSPMKGHSHVYWYRQLPEEGLKFMVYLQKENIIDESGMPKERFSAEFPKEGPSILRIQQVVRGDSAAYFCASSPPSSGRGGSEQYFGPGTRLTVT.

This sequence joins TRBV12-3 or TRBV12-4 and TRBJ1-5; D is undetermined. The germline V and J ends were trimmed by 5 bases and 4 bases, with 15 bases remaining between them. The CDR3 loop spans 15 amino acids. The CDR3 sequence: CASSLTDVGNQPQHF. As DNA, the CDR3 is TGTGCCAGCAGTCTGACCGACGTCGGGAATCAGCCCCAGCATTTT.

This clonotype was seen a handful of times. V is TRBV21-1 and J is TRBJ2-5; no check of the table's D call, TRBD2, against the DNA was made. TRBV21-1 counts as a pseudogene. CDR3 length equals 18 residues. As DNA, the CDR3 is TGTGCCAGCAGCTCCCGGACCTGGACTAGCGGGACGGTAGGGACCCAGTACTTC. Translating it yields CASSSRTWTSGTVGTQYF.

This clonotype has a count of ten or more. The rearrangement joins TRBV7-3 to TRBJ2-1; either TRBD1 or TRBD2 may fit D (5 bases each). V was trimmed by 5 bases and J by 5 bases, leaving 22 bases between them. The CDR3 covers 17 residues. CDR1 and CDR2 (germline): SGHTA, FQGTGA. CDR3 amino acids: CASSPGWGTSWDNEQFF. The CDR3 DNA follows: TGTGCCAGCAGCCCGGGTTGGGGGACGAGTTGGGACAATGAGCAGTTCTTC.

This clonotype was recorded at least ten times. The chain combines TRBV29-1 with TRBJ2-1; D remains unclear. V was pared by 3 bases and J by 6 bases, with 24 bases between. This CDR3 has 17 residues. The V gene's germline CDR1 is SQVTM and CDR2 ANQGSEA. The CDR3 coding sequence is TGCAGCGTTGACGGCCCCCTCAGGCAGACCTTGGGCAATGAGCAGTTCTTC. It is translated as CSVDGPLRQTLGNEQFF.

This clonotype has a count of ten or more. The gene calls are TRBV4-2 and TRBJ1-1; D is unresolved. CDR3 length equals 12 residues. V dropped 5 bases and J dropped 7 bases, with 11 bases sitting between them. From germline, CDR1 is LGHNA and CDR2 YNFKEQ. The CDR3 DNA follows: TGTGCCAGCAGCGCATCGACCGATGAAGCTTTCTTT. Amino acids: CASSASTDEAFF.

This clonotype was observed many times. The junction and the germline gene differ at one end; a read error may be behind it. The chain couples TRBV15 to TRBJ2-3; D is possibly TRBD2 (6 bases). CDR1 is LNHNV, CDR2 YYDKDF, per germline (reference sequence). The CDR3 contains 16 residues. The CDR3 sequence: CATSRGRGGGADTQYF. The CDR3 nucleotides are TGTGCCACCAGTAGAGGAAGGGGAGGAGGCGCAGATACGCAGTATTTT. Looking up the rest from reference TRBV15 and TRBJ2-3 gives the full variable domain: DAMVIQNPRYQVTQFGKPVTLSCSQTLNHNVMYWYQQKSSQAPKLLFHYYDKDFNNEADTPDNFQSRRPNTSFCFLDIRSPGLGDTAMYLCATSRGRGGGADTQYFGPGTRLTVL.

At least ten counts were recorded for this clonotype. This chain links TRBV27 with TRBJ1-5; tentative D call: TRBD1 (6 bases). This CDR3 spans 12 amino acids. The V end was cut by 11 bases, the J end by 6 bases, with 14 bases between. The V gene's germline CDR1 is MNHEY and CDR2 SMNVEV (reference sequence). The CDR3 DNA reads TGTGCCCAGCTGGGGGGGGCTCAGCCCCAGCATTTT. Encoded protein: CAQLGGAQPQHF.

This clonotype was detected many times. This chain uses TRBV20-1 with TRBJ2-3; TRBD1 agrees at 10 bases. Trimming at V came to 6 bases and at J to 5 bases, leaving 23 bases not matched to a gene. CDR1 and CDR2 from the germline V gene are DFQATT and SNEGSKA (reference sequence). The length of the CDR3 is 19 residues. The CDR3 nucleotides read TGCAGTGCCAGTTTACGGGACAGGGGATTACTAGGAGCCCTAGATACGCAGTATTTT. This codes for CSASLRDRGLLGALDTQYF.

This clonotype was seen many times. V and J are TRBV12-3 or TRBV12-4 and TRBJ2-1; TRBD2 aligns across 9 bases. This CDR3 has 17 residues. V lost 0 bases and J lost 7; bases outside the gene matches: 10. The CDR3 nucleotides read TGTGCCAGCAGTTTAGCGGCTAGCGGGATGGTAGGAAATGAGCAGTTCTTC. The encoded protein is CASSLAASGMVGNEQFF.

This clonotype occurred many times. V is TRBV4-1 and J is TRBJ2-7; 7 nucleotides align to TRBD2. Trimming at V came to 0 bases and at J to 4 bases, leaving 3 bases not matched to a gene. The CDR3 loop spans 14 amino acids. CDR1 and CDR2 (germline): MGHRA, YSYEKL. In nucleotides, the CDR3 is TGCGCCAGCAGCCAAGACCGGGGACTATACGAGCAGTACTTC. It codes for CASSQDRGLYEQYF.

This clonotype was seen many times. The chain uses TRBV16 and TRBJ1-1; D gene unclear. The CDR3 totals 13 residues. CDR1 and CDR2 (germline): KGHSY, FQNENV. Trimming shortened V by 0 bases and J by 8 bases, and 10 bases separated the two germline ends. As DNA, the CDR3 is TGTGCCAGCAGCCAATCGCGGGGTACCGAAGCTTTCTTT. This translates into CASSQSRGTEAFF.

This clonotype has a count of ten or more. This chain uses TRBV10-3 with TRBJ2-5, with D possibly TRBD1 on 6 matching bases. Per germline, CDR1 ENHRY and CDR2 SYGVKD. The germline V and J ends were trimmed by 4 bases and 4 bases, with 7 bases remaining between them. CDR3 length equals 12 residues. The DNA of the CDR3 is TGTGCCATCAGTGGAGGGGGAGAGACCCAGTACTTC. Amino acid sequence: CAISGGGETQYF.

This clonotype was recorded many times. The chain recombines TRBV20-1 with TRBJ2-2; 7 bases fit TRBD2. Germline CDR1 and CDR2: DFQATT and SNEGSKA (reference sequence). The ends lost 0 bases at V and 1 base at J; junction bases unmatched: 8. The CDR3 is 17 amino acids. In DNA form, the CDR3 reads TGCAGTGCTAGAGATGTGGCGGCGGGGGAGAACACCGGGGAGCTGTTTTTT. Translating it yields CSARDVAAGENTGELFF.

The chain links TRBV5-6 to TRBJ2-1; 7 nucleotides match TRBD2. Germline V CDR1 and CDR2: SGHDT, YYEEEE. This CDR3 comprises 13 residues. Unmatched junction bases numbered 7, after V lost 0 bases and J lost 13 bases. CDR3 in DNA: TGTGCCAGCAGCTTGGCCGGGGGGTCTTCCCAGTTCTTC. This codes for CASSLAGGSSQFF.

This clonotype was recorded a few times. CDR3 loop: CASSIVWQQQETQYF. The CDR3 nucleotides are TGTGCCAGTAGTATCGTTTGGCAGCAACAAGAGACCCAGTACTTC. This rearrangement joins TRBV19 to TRBJ2-5, with D uncertain. This CDR3 contains 15 residues. Trimming pared 3 bases from V and 2 bases from J, leaving 13 bases between. CDR1 and CDR2 (germline): LNHDA, SQIVND (reference sequence).

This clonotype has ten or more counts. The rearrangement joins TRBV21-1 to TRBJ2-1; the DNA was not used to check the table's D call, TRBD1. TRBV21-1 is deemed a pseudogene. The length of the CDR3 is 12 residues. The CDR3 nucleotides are TGTGCCACGGGACAGGGGGTGGATGAGCAGTTCTTC. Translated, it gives CATGQGVDEQFF.

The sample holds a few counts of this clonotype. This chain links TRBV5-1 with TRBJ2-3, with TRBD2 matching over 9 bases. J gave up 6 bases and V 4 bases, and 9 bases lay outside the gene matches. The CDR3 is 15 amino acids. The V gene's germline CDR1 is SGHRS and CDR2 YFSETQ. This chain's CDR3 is CASSPVAGVADTQYF. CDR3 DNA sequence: TGCGCCAGCAGCCCCGTAGCGGGAGTAGCGGATACGCAGTATTTT.

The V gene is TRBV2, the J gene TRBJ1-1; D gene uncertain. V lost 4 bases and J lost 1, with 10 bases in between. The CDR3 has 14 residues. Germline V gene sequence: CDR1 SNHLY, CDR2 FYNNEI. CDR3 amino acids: CASSGVTGNTEAFF. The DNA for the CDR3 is TGTGCCAGCAGTGGCGTTACCGGGAACACTGAAGCTTTCTTT.

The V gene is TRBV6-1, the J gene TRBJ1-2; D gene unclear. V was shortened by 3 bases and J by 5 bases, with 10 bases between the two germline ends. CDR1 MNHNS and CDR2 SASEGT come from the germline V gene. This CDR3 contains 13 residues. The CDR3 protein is CASSERVLYGYTF. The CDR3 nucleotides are TGTGCCAGCAGTGAGAGGGTCCTTTATGGCTACACCTTC.

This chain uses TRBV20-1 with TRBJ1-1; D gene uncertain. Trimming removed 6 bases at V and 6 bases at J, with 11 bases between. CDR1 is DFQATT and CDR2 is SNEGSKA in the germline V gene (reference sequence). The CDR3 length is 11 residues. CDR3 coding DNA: TGCAGTGCCCCCGTTGGCCCTGAAGCTTTCTTT. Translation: CSAPVGPEAFF.

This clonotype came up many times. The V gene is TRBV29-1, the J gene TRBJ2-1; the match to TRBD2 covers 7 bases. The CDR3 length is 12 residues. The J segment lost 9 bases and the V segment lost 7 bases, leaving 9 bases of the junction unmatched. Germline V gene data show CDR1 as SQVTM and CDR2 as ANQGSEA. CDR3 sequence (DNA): TGCAGCGCCGAGCGGGGCGGTGGTGAGCAGTTCTTC. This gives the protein CSAERGGGEQFF.

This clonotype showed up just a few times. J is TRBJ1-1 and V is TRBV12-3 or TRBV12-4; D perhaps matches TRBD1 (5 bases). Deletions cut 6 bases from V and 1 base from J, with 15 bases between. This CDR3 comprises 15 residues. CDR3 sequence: CASSKNQGSNTEAFF. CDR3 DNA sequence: TGTGCCAGCAGCAAAAATCAGGGCTCGAACACTGAAGCTTTCTTT.